The 30 T cell receptor beta chains below come from one sample, sequenced in a study of blood T cell repertoires in COVID-19. Clones were sequenced by immunoSEQ multiplex PCR, and TCRdb holds only the in-frame ones, with some missing. The sample contains some 300,000 clones, approximately 86% of which appear only once. Sequenced material: peripheral blood. All receptors come from a woman in her 70s with COVID-19, enrolled during active disease.

A remark on this clone: One junction end disagrees with the germline gene, perhaps due to a read error. The chain joins TRBV11-2 to TRBJ1-5, with D possibly being TRBD1 (5 bases). The germline V gene encodes CDR1 SGHAT and CDR2 FQNNGV. The length of the CDR3 is 17 residues. The CDR3 region is CASSLATGTPYNRPQHF. The CDR3 DNA reads as TGTGCCAGCAGCTTAGCGACCGGGACTCCCTATAATCGGCCCCAGCATTTT.

The chain joins TRBV7-2 to TRBJ1-2; D may be TRBD1 (5 bases). This CDR3 contains 14 residues. Per germline, CDR1 SGHTA and CDR2 FQGNSA. The germline V and J ends were trimmed by 0 bases and 7 bases, with 12 bases remaining between them. This CDR3 reads CASSLATQATGYTF. In DNA form, the CDR3 reads TGTGCCAGCAGCTTAGCGACACAGGCGACTGGCTACACCTTC. Together with reference TRBV7-2 and TRBJ1-2, the CDR3 gives the full variable domain: GAGVSQSPSNKVTEKGKDVELRCDPISGHTALYWYRQSLGQGLEFLIYFQGNSAPDKSGLPSDRFSAERTGGSVSTLTIQRTQQEDSAVYLCASSLATQATGYTFGSGTRLTVV.

This clone was seen more than once but under ten times. The V call is TRBV2, the J call TRBJ1-1; unclear D gene. The CDR3 contains 13 residues. Trimming removed 6 bases from V and 0 bases from J, with 8 bases in between. The V gene's germline CDR1 is SNHLY and CDR2 FYNNEI. CDR3 protein: CASRVQLNTEAFF. CDR3 coding DNA: TGTGCCAGCAGGGTTCAGTTGAACACTGAAGCTTTCTTT.

The DNA for the CDR3 is TGTGCCAGCAGCTTAGTAGGACTAGGCGCAGATACGCAGTATTTT. This codes for CASSLVGLGADTQYF. J is TRBJ2-3 and V is TRBV7-2; 7 nucleotides agree with TRBD2. This CDR3 comprises 15 residues. Trimming at V came to 1 base and at J to 4 bases, leaving 5 bases not matched to a gene. Germline values: CDR1 SGHTA, CDR2 FQGNSA.

The chain links TRBV5-4 to TRBJ2-7; perhaps TRBD2 as D (5 bases). The V gene's germline CDR1 is SGHNT and CDR2 YYREEE (reference sequence). V lost 3 bases and J 7 bases, leaving 17 bases between the germline ends. The CDR3 runs to 14 residues. The CDR3 protein is CASSSGGLSREQYF. As DNA, the CDR3 is TGTGCCAGCAGCTCAGGAGGACTGTCGCGAGAGCAGTACTTC. Full variable domain (missing parts from reference TRBV5-4 and TRBJ2-7): ETGVTQSPTHLIKTRGQQVTLRCSSQSGHNTVSWYQQALGQGPQFIFQYYREEENGRGNFPPRFSGLQFPNYSSELNVNALELDDSALYLCASSSGGLSREQYFGPGTRLTVT.

The chain combines TRBV28 with TRBJ1-2; D unclear. The CDR3 has 16 residues. The ends were cut back, 3 bases at V and 2 bases at J, with 16 bases in the middle. Germline CDR1 reads MDHEN; CDR2 reads SYDVKM. The DNA of the CDR3 is TGTGCCAGCAGTTTCCCCACCCTCGACAAAAACTATGGCTACACCTTC. It translates to CASSFPTLDKNYGYTF.

In this sample, this clone turned up once. V gene TRBV6-5 combines with J gene TRBJ1-5; maybe TRBD1 (5 bases). The CDR3 extends over 16 amino acids. Germline V gene sequence: CDR1 MNHEY, CDR2 SVGAGI. V was shortened by 2 bases and J by 3 bases, with 14 bases between the two germline ends. The CDR3 sequence: CASSYGAPGVNQPQHF. The DNA of the CDR3 is TGTGCCAGCAGTTACGGGGCCCCAGGAGTCAATCAGCCCCAGCATTTT.

The chain has TRBV18 and TRBJ1-3; D possibly corresponds to TRBD1 (5 bases). Trimming took 3 bases from V and 0 from J, leaving 15 bases between them. The CDR3 is 17 amino acids. The V gene's germline CDR1 is KGHSH and CDR2 LQKENI. Here the CDR3 DNA reads TGTGCCAGCTCACCCCAAGCGGGGCGAAGCTCTGGAAACACCATATATTTT. Encoded protein: CASSPQAGRSSGNTIYF.

The chain combines TRBV27 with TRBJ2-7, with D possibly matching TRBD1 (6 bases). V was shortened by 3 bases and J by 7 bases, with 13 bases between the two germline ends. CDR1 and CDR2 from the germline V gene are MNHEY and SMNVEV (reference sequence). CDR3 length: 13 amino acids. The CDR3 sequence is CASSFNRVGEQYF. The DNA for the CDR3 is TGTGCCAGCAGTTTTAACAGGGTAGGGGAGCAGTACTTC.

This chain connects TRBV28 to TRBJ2-5; a possible D gene is TRBD2 (5 bases). Germline assignment: CDR1 MDHEN and CDR2 SYDVKM. The CDR3 is 16 residues long. V lost 2 bases, J lost 2 bases, and 15 bases lay in between. This chain's CDR3 is CASSLKKGRGQETQYF. DNA of the CDR3: TGTGCCAGCAGTTTAAAAAAAGGTAGAGGGCAAGAGACCCAGTACTTC.

The chain recombines TRBV5-4 with TRBJ1-4, with TRBD1 as a possible D gene (5 bases). The CDR3 runs 14 residues. Looked up from germline, CDR1 is SGHNT and CDR2 is YYREEE (reference sequence). Trimming left V 0 bases short and J 7 bases short, with 10 bases between. CDR3 DNA sequence: TGTGCCAGCAGCTTGGGGGGGACTGGTGAAAAACTGTTTTTT. Translating gives CASSLGGTGEKLFF.

The chain recombines TRBV5-6 with TRBJ1-1, with 7 positions matching TRBD1. The length of the CDR3 is 13 residues. Germline lookup yields CDR1 SGHDT and CDR2 YYEEEE. V shed 5 bases and J 5 bases; nucleotides not matched to a gene: 6. This CDR3 is CASSPTGFTEAFF. The CDR3 nucleotides are TGTGCCAGCAGTCCGACAGGGTTTACTGAAGCTTTCTTT.

The rearrangement joins TRBV25-1 to TRBJ1-2; D possibly corresponds to TRBD1 (5 bases). Germline CDR1 reads MGHDK; CDR2 reads SYGVNS. The CDR3 is 13 amino acids. V was trimmed by 1 base and J by 7 bases, leaving 10 bases between them. CDR3 in amino acids: CASSEWIGVGYTF. The CDR3 DNA is TGTGCCAGCAGTGAATGGATAGGGGTTGGCTACACCTTC.

The V gene is TRBV10-1, the J gene TRBJ2-7, with 7 bases that match TRBD2. This CDR3 has 13 residues. Germline V gives CDR1 WNHNN, CDR2 SYGVQD (reference sequence). Germline trimming cut 3 bases from V and 6 bases from J; bases unmatched to any gene: 5. The CDR3 DNA reads as TGCGCCAGCAGTGACCTGGGGGGGGGCGAGCAGTACTTC. Translated, it gives CASSDLGGGEQYF.

The rearrangement joins TRBV27 to TRBJ1-1; no firm D call. The germline CDR1 and CDR2 sequences are MNHEY and SMNVEV (reference sequence). This CDR3 is built from 13 residues. The V end lost 6 bases, the J end lost 6 bases, and 14 bases lay between the germline ends. This chain's CDR3 is CASSLNSSPEAFF. The CDR3 nucleotides read TGTGCCAGCAGCCTTAATTCGTCCCCTGAAGCTTTCTTT.

V gene TRBV30 combines with J gene TRBJ2-2; tentative D call: TRBD1 (5 bases). This CDR3 region has 15 residues. V was pared by 5 bases and J by 4 bases, with 17 bases between. Looked up from germline, CDR1 is GTSNPN and CDR2 is SVGIG (reference sequence). CDR3 residues: CAWVVMGQATGELFF. The CDR3 DNA reads TGTGCCTGGGTAGTTATGGGGCAGGCCACCGGGGAGCTGTTTTTT.

The chain recombines TRBV7-2 with TRBJ2-5; D may be TRBD1 (5 bases). CDR3 size: 14 residues. V dropped 5 bases and J dropped 2 bases, with 12 bases sitting between them. The V gene's germline CDR1 is SGHTA and CDR2 FQGNSA. Here the CDR3 reads CASSPGSRQETQYF. The CDR3 nucleotides read TGTGCCAGCAGCCCAGGGTCCCGACAAGAGACCCAGTACTTC.

CDR3 DNA: TGTGCCAGCAGTTACCAGACAGGGATGGGCTACGAGCAGTACTTC. Its protein product is CASSYQTGMGYEQYF. V is TRBV6-5 and J is TRBJ2-7; 7 bases match TRBD1. V shed 2 bases, J shed 3 bases, and the junction held 7 bases outside the gene matches. Germline lookup yields CDR1 MNHEY and CDR2 SVGAGI. The CDR3 runs to 15 residues.

The CDR3 sequence is CASSRLRDTQYF. In nucleotides, the CDR3 is TGTGCCAGCAGCCGACTTCGGGATACGCAGTATTTT. The chain links TRBV14 to TRBJ2-3; D unresolved. The CDR3 covers 12 residues. Trimming removed 4 bases from V and 6 bases from J, with 8 bases in between. Germline-derived CDR1 and CDR2 are SGHDN and FVKESK.

The DNA for the CDR3 is TGTGCCAGCAGCCAAGCGGGGACTAGCGGTTACAATGAGCAGTTCTTC. Protein product: CASSQAGTSGYNEQFF. V usage is TRBV3-1 (or the pseudogene TRBV3-2) and J usage is TRBJ2-1; 11 bases are shared with TRBD2. The J segment lost 4 bases and the V segment lost 1 base, leaving 3 bases of the junction unmatched. In germline, CDR1 is LGHDT, CDR2 YNNKEL (reference sequence). The CDR3 covers 16 residues.

In this sample, this clone turned up once. The genes are TRBV30 and TRBJ2-3, with 7 bases that match TRBD2. Germline-derived CDR1 and CDR2 are GTSNPN and SVGIG (reference sequence). The CDR3 extends over 11 amino acids. V lost 8 bases, J lost 6 bases, and 5 bases stayed unmatched. CDR3 in amino acids: CALEGGDTQYF. The CDR3 DNA reads TGTGCCCTCGAGGGAGGGGATACGCAGTATTTT.

In its sample, this clone was seen once. The chain couples TRBV5-4 to TRBJ1-2; D is ambiguous. Trimming pared 4 bases from V and 2 bases from J, leaving 9 bases between. Germline-derived CDR1 and CDR2 are SGHNT and YYREEE (reference sequence). The CDR3 has 13 amino acids. CDR3 sequence reads: CASSVTVNYGYTF. Written as DNA, the CDR3 is TGTGCCAGCAGCGTCACAGTCAACTATGGCTACACCTTC.

The DNA for the CDR3 is TGTGCCAGCAGGACAGGGGTCTCCTATAATTCACCCCTCCACTTT. It is translated as CASRTGVSYNSPLHF. The chain employs TRBV2 and TRBJ1-6; 8 bases match TRBD1. V was pared by 6 bases and J by 0 bases, with 1 base of the junction left unmatched. The CDR3 has 15 amino acids. The germline gives CDR1 SNHLY, CDR2 FYNNEI.

This clone has more than one count but fewer than ten. The chain has TRBV11-2 and TRBJ2-2; D unclear. The CDR3 loop spans 16 amino acids. Deletions cut 5 bases from V and 4 bases from J, with 17 bases between. CDR1 and CDR2 from the germline V gene are SGHAT and FQNNGV. DNA for the CDR3: TGTGCCAGCAGCCCACTCGCGGTAACCGGCACCGGGGAGCTGTTTTTT. Protein: CASSPLAVTGTGELFF.

The V and J genes are TRBV13 and TRBJ2-1, with unresolved D. From germline, CDR1 is PRHDT and CDR2 FYEKMQ (reference sequence). Trimming shortened V by 0 bases and J by 6 bases, and 3 bases separated the two germline ends. The CDR3 is made up of 12 amino acids. As DNA, the CDR3 is TGTGCCAGCAGCTTAGGTAGCAATGAGCAGTTCTTC. Translating it yields CASSLGSNEQFF.

In its sample, this clone was seen once. The chain links TRBV21-1 to TRBJ1-1; TRBD1 reflects the table's D call only, with no check against the DNA. TRBV21-1 corresponds to a pseudogene. CDR3 size: 17 residues. The CDR3 protein is CASSKGRTGQGNTEAFF. The CDR3 nucleotides are TGTGCCAGCAGCAAAGGTCGGACAGGGCAAGGGAACACTGAAGCTTTCTTT.

The chain carries TRBV9 and TRBJ1-1, with a possible D match to TRBD1 (6 bases). Germline V lookup: CDR1 SGDLS, CDR2 YYNGEE. V was pared by 0 bases and J by 11 bases, with 23 bases between. The CDR3 has 16 amino acids. DNA for the CDR3: TGTGCCAGCAGCGTAGGGAAGACAGGAAGGTTGGAGCGGGCTTTCTTT. This gives the protein CASSVGKTGRLERAFF. The variable domain in full, completed from reference TRBV9 and TRBJ1-1, reads DSGVTQTPKHLITATGQRVTLRCSPRSGDLSVYWYQQSLDQGLQFLIQYYNGEERAKGNILERFSAQQFPDLHSELNLSSLELGDSALYFCASSVGKTGRLERAFFGQGTRLTVV.

The J gene is TRBJ1-4, the V gene TRBV4-1; 7 bases align to TRBD1. This CDR3 is built from 14 residues. Unmatched junction bases numbered 7, after V lost 4 bases and J lost 8 bases. Germline V gene sequence: CDR1 MGHRA, CDR2 YSYEKL. In DNA form, the CDR3 reads TGCGCCAGCAGCCTACAGGGGTTTAACGAAAAACTGTTTTTT. Its protein is CASSLQGFNEKLFF.

The chain joins TRBV9 to TRBJ2-1, with TRBD2 matching over 7 bases. The CDR3 length is 15 residues. Trimming took 0 bases from V and 2 from J; bases not matched to a gene: 2. Germline CDR1 SGDLS, CDR2 YYNGEE. CDR3 amino acids: CASSVGAGAYNEQFF. In nucleotides, the CDR3 is TGTGCCAGCAGCGTAGGGGCGGGGGCCTACAATGAGCAGTTCTTC.

This chain joins TRBV28 and TRBJ1-4; 7 bases line up with TRBD1. CDR1 and CDR2 from the germline V gene are MDHEN and SYDVKM. After removal of 2 bases from V and 2 bases from J, the junction contained 2 bases not matched to a gene. The CDR3 is 15 residues long. The CDR3 nucleotides read TGTGCCAGCAGTTTAACAGGGGATACTAATGAAAAACTGTTTTTT. The encoded protein is CASSLTGDTNEKLFF.